These 25 T cell receptor beta chains were all obtained from the same sample, sequenced in a study of OX40 agonist ivuxolimab in advanced cancers. Library preparation was by the immunoSEQ multiplex PCR assay. In TCRdb, the immuneACCESS table is reduced to in-frame sequences with V and J assigned. These tables do not hold every clone; where another copy was compared, an unresolved V gene accounts for under half, and the others remain unexplained. The sample table lists under 80,000 clones, roughly 85% of them with a count of one. Less than 0.65% of the sample lies in the top ten. Source: CD4+ or CD8+ T cells sorted from blood, taken in a trial of the OX40 agonist ivuxolimab. The receptors come from an adult with an advanced solid tumor such as melanoma, head and neck, liver or kidney cancer.

V is TRBV7-2 and J is TRBJ2-3; a weak D match, TRBD1 (5 bases). There are 13 residues in the CDR3. Trimming left V 3 bases short and J 4 bases short, with 8 bases between. The germline gives CDR1 SGHTA, CDR2 FQGNSA. DNA of the CDR3: TGTGCCAGCAGCTTCTGGGGCGCAGATACGCAGTATTTT. Protein product: CASSFWGADTQYF. Drawing the rest from reference TRBV7-2 and TRBJ2-3, the complete variable domain is GAGVSQSPSNKVTEKGKDVELRCDPISGHTALYWYRQSLGQGLEFLIYFQGNSAPDKSGLPSDRFSAERTGGSVSTLTIQRTQQEDSAVYLCASSFWGADTQYFGPGTRLTVL.

The V gene is TRBV18, the J gene TRBJ1-2; TRBD1 agrees at 9 bases. The CDR3 spans 14 residues. V gave up 2 bases and J gave up 2 bases; unmatched junction bases: 0. Germline lookup yields CDR1 KGHSH and CDR2 LQKENI. CDR3 amino acids: CASSPGQGNYGYTF. DNA for the CDR3: TGTGCCAGCTCACCAGGACAGGGGAACTATGGCTACACCTTC.

This clone has just one count. The genes are TRBV19 and TRBJ1-2, with unresolved D. Trimming removed 4 bases from V and 3 bases from J, with 12 bases in between. Germline CDR1 LNHDA, CDR2 SQIVND (reference sequence). This CDR3 has 14 residues. CDR3 sequence reads: CASSTPDGDYGYTF. The CDR3 DNA is TGTGCCAGTAGTACCCCGGACGGCGACTATGGCTACACCTTC. Variable domain in full (rest from reference TRBV19 and TRBJ1-2): DGGITQSPKYLFRKEGQNVTLSCEQNLNHDAMYWYRQDPGQGLRLIYYSQIVNDFQKGDIAEGYSVSREKKESFPLTVTSAQKNPTAFYLCASSTPDGDYGYTFGSGTRLTVV.

The J gene is TRBJ1-5, the V gene TRBV7-2; no definite D call. The CDR3 sequence is 16 residues long. Germline CDR1 SGHTA, CDR2 FQGNSA. The V end lost 2 bases, the J end lost 2 bases, and 13 bases lay between the germline ends. In DNA form, the CDR3 reads TGTGCCAGCAGCTTACGCTCGGGATCCGGCAATCAGCCCCAGCATTTT. It translates to CASSLRSGSGNQPQHF. Filled out from reference TRBV7-2 and TRBJ1-5, the complete variable domain reads GAGVSQSPSNKVTEKGKDVELRCDPISGHTALYWYRQSLGQGLEFLIYFQGNSAPDKSGLPSDRFSAERTGGSVSTLTIQRTQQEDSAVYLCASSLRSGSGNQPQHFGDGTRLSIL.

This sequence joins TRBV6-6 and TRBJ2-7; tentatively, D is TRBD1 (5 bases). This CDR3 spans 14 amino acids. Trimming removed 4 bases from V and 5 bases from J, with 15 bases in between. Per the germline V gene, CDR1 is MNHNY and CDR2 is SVGAGI (reference sequence). The CDR3 sequence: CASSFQGIGDEQYF. CDR3 in DNA: TGTGCCAGCAGTTTCCAGGGAATCGGCGACGAGCAGTACTTC.

The chain combines TRBV5-1 with TRBJ2-7; D remains ambiguous. The CDR3 is 11 amino acids. Germline V gene lookup returns CDR1 SGHRS and CDR2 YFSETQ. V dropped 0 bases and J dropped 6 bases, with 4 bases sitting between them. In DNA form, the CDR3 reads TGCGCCAGCAGCTTGGCGTCCGAGCAGTACTTC. Its translation: CASSLASEQYF.

The chain carries TRBV29-1 and TRBJ2-5; maybe TRBD1 (6 bases). This CDR3 is built from 12 residues. The germline gives CDR1 SQVTM, CDR2 ANQGSEA. Trimming left V 1 base short and J 7 bases short, with 10 bases between. CDR3 region: CSVEGQGGTQYF. The CDR3 coding sequence is TGCAGCGTTGAAGGACAAGGGGGGACCCAGTACTTC.

The chain employs TRBV6-4 and TRBJ1-1; D might be TRBD1 (5 bases). The CDR3 runs to 13 residues. Germline V gives CDR1 MRHNA, CDR2 SNTAGT. With 7 bases removed from V and 4 bases from J, the gap between germline ends came to 13 bases. The CDR3 region has the DNA TGTGCCAGCATCTTTGGCCAGGGCACTGAAGCTTTCTTT. It codes for CASIFGQGTEAFF.

The chain uses TRBV28 and TRBJ2-2; TRBD2 matches at 7 bases. Per the germline V gene, CDR1 is MDHEN and CDR2 is SYDVKM. The CDR3 contains 15 residues. Trimming at V came to 5 bases and at J to 0 bases, leaving 3 bases not matched to a gene. DNA of the CDR3: TGTGCCAGCAGTGGGGCGGGGGCGAACACCGGGGAGCTGTTTTTT. Residues: CASSGAGANTGELFF.

The chain joins TRBV5-1 to TRBJ1-1, with no clear D. The CDR3 has 15 residues. V lost 0 bases to trimming and J lost 0 bases, with 9 bases between them. Germline CDR1 and CDR2: SGHRS and YFSETQ. CDR3 region: CASSLEGFMNTEAFF. DNA of the CDR3: TGCGCCAGCAGCTTGGAGGGATTCATGAACACTGAAGCTTTCTTT.

This CDR3 reads CASSPNRDRGQSPLHF. The DNA for the CDR3 is TGTGCCAGCTCACCGAACCGGGACAGGGGACAATCACCCCTCCACTTT. The chain uses TRBV18 and TRBJ1-6; TRBD1 aligns across 10 bases. This CDR3 contains 16 residues. Germline V gene sequence: CDR1 KGHSH, CDR2 LQKENI. Trimming at V came to 3 bases and at J to 10 bases, leaving 9 bases not matched to a gene.

This clone was detected only once. This chain joins TRBV11-3 and TRBJ2-3, with 10 bases that match TRBD2. CDR3 size: 15 residues. V was pared by 3 bases and J by 6 bases, with 6 bases of the junction left unmatched. The germline V gene has CDR1 SGHNT and CDR2 YENEEA. CDR3 sequence (DNA): TGTGCCAGCAGCTTGCAAGGGACTAGCGAGGATACGCAGTATTTT. Its protein is CASSLQGTSEDTQYF.

This clone occurred a few times. This rearrangement joins TRBV10-1 to TRBJ1-5; no firm D call. V lost 3 bases and J lost 0, with 3 bases in between. The CDR3 consists of 13 residues. CDR1 is WNHNN, CDR2 SYGVQD, per germline (reference sequence). The CDR3, as DNA: TGCGCCAGCAGTGAAACTAGCAATCAGCCCCAGCATTTT. Protein sequence: CASSETSNQPQHF.

This clone was found once. This chain connects TRBV7-8 to TRBJ2-3; TRBD1 might be the D (5 bases). The V end was cut by 0 bases, the J end by 6 bases, with 10 bases between. The CDR3 extends over 14 amino acids. The V gene's germline CDR1 is SGHVS and CDR2 FQNEAQ. DNA for the CDR3: TGTGCCAGCAGCTTAGCCGAGACAGCGGATACGCAGTATTTT. It codes for CASSLAETADTQYF. The whole variable domain, remainder taken from reference TRBV7-8 and TRBJ2-3, is GAGVSQSPRYKVAKRGQDVALRCDPISGHVSLFWYQQALGQGPEFLTYFQNEAQLDKSGLPSDRFFAERPEGSVSTLKIQRTQQEDSAVYLCASSLAETADTQYFGPGTRLTVL.

The chain combines TRBV7-9 with TRBJ1-5; D not certain. Deletions cut 5 bases from V and 7 bases from J, with 9 bases between. The CDR3 is 12 residues long. Germline lookup yields CDR1 SEHNR and CDR2 FQNEAQ (reference sequence). The CDR3 sequence is CASSIEIQPQHF. CDR3 coding DNA: TGTGCCAGCAGCATAGAAATACAGCCCCAGCATTTT.

The rearrangement joins TRBV5-1 to TRBJ2-5; tentatively, D is TRBD1 (6 bases). There are 15 residues in the CDR3. The germline CDR1 and CDR2 sequences are SGHRS and YFSETQ. Trimming cost V 3 bases and J 3 bases, with 15 bases left between them. The CDR3 bases are TGCGCCAGCAGCTCCTTTGGACAGTGGGAAGAGACCCAGTACTTC. This sequence encodes CASSSFGQWEETQYF.

The chain couples TRBV30 to TRBJ2-5; D unclear. The CDR3 runs 13 residues. CDR1 is GTSNPN and CDR2 is SVGIG in the germline V gene (reference sequence). V was clipped by 0 bases and J by 5 bases, with 10 bases between them. CDR3 protein: CAWSVGSWETQYF. The CDR3 coding sequence is TGTGCCTGGAGTGTAGGTTCCTGGGAGACCCAGTACTTC.

The chain uses TRBV28 and TRBJ1-5; maybe TRBD1 (5 bases). Germline V gene data show CDR1 as MDHEN and CDR2 as SYDVKM. The CDR3 runs 15 residues. Trimming removed 3 bases at V and 5 bases at J, with 14 bases between. The CDR3 protein is CASSLGGADYQPQHF. CDR3 nucleotides: TGTGCCAGCAGTTTGGGTGGGGCAGACTATCAGCCCCAGCATTTT.

The chain joins TRBV18 to TRBJ1-1; weak D call: TRBD1 (5 bases). The CDR3 totals 12 residues. Germline CDR1 and CDR2: KGHSH and LQKENI. The ends were cut back, 3 bases at V and 11 bases at J, with 13 bases in the middle. The CDR3 DNA is TGTGCCAGCTCACCGGGGAGGGGTCGGGCTTTCTTT. Amino acid sequence: CASSPGRGRAFF.

This CDR3 is CASSWRQNRLTEAFF. The CDR3 coding sequence is TGTGCCAGCAGCTGGAGACAGAACAGGTTGACTGAAGCTTTCTTT. The chain links TRBV7-2 to TRBJ1-1, with D possibly being TRBD1 (5 bases). Trimming shortened V by 4 bases and J by 5 bases, and 17 bases separated the two germline ends. CDR3 length: 15 amino acids. Per the germline V gene, CDR1 is SGHTA and CDR2 is FQGNSA.

This rearrangement joins TRBV29-1 to TRBJ1-2; TRBD1 matches 7 bases. Germline values: CDR1 SQVTM, CDR2 ANQGSEA. Trimming at V came to 3 bases and at J to 4 bases, leaving 17 bases not matched to a gene. CDR3 length: 17 amino acids. CDR3 bases: TGCAGCGTTGAGCCCAGAAAAATTCAAGGGGGCAGCTATGGCTACACCTTC. Protein: CSVEPRKIQGGSYGYTF.

The chain recombines TRBV6-5 with TRBJ1-6; 9 bases are a match to TRBD1. The CDR3 has 14 residues. J was trimmed by 6 bases and V by 6 bases; bases with no gene match: 3. Germline V lookup: CDR1 MNHEY, CDR2 SVGAGI. The DNA for the CDR3 is TGTGCCAGCAGCCGGGACAGGGTTAATTCACCCCTCCACTTT. Translating gives CASSRDRVNSPLHF.

The chain recombines TRBV28 with TRBJ2-1; D call uncertain. In germline, CDR1 is MDHEN, CDR2 SYDVKM. V gave up 7 bases and J gave up 8 bases, with 18 bases separating them. The CDR3 is 14 residues long. Here the CDR3 reads CASTTSTFRHEQFF. The CDR3 DNA follows: TGTGCCAGCACGACCTCCACTTTTCGGCATGAGCAGTTCTTC.

This clone has only a few counts. The V gene is TRBV4-1, the J gene TRBJ2-1; possibly TRBD2 for D (5 bases). The CDR3 is 17 residues long. Trimming removed 4 bases at V and 0 bases at J, with 16 bases between. Germline CDR1 and CDR2: MGHRA and YSYEKL. The CDR3 is CASSRHPSGPSYNEQFF. CDR3 DNA: TGCGCCAGCAGCCGCCACCCAAGCGGACCCTCCTACAATGAGCAGTTCTTC.

CDR3 DNA: TGTGCCAGCAGTCTTACATCCTACGAGCAGTACTTC. Translating gives CASSLTSYEQYF. V is TRBV11-2 and J is TRBJ2-7; D is unresolved. Germline assignment: CDR1 SGHAT and CDR2 FQNNGV. Trimming cost V 6 bases and J 1 base, with 7 bases left between them. This CDR3 region has 12 residues.